This entry is about one T cell receptor (beta chain). TCRdb analysed the 5' RACE reads with MiXCR anew, one entry per CDR3 protein. The sample contains tens of thousands of distinct CDR3 sequences, roughly 25% of which appear only once. This entry is derived from a study of T-cell memory formation after mild COVID-19. The germline V and J ends were trimmed by 5 bases and 0 bases, with 8 bases remaining between them. Germline CDR1 is SGHNT and CDR2 is YYREEE (reference sequence). The CDR3 is 13 residues long. The sequence came from a man aged 18 to 35 who had mild COVID-19 (a few samples of this study predate the infection). Cell type and time point are not known. Sequenced input: PBMCs or a T cell subset sorted from them (not recorded which). The chain joins TRBV5-4 to TRBJ2-5; D remains unclear. CDR3 sequence reads: CASSGENQETQYF. The DNA of the CDR3 is TGTGCCAGCAGTGGAGAGAACCAAGAGACCCAGTACTTC.